One TCR beta chain is described in this entry. For the second PCR, which ran for roughly 6 to 12 cycles, a sample-barcoded 5' primer and a J-beta primer mix were used. TCRdb processed the 5' RACE reads anew with MiXCR; each CDR3 protein has one entry. Among about 650,000 distinct CDR3 sequences, approximately 52% were seen once, and the ten largest hold roughly 13%. The CDR3 extends over 13 amino acids. Germline assignment: CDR1 SGDLS and CDR2 YYNGEE. The V gene lost 3 bases and the J gene lost 4 bases, with 9 bases spanning the gap. These data come from a study of blood T cells in healthy people across ages.

The TCR originated in a woman aged 80 or over in good health. The chain links TRBV9 to TRBJ2-3; D not certain. Sample: blood. CDR3 bases: TGTGCCAGCAGCGCATTCCTTTCAGATACGCAGTATTTT. Amino acid sequence: CASSAFLSDTQYF.